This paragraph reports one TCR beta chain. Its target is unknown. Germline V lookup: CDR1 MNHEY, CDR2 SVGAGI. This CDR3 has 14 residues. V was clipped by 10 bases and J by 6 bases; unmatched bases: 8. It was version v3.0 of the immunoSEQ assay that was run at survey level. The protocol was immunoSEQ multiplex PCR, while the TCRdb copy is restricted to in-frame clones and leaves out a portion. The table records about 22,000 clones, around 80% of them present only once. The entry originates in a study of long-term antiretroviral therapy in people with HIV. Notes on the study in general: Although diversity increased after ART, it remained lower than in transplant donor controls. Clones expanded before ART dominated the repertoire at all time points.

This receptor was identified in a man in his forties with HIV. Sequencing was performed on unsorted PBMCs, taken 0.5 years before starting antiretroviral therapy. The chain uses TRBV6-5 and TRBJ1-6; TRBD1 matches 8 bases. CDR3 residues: CATKPGQVNSPLHF. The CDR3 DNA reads TGTGCCACTAAACCGGGACAGGTTAATTCACCCCTCCACTTT.